This is a list of T cell receptor beta chains from one sample in a study of CD8+ T cells in alopecia areata. Here immunoSEQ multiplex PCR was the method, and the copy in TCRdb shows in-frame clones only, minus some. The table includes approximately 180,000 clones, 50% to 60% detected once. The sequenced sample was CD4+ T cells sorted from blood, obtained at week 0. The receptor source for this set is a human donor with alopecia areata. Each CDR3 is given with its conserved first and last residue. The D gene is left open where the match is weak. Some rows have no size entry. The others give once, few or many, or a class for an expanded clone.

TRBV6-5	NA	NA	TRBJ1-5	TGTGCCAGCAGTTACTCGTTCGGCAATCAGCCCCAGCATTTT	CASSYSFGNQPQHF
TRBV5-1	once	NA	TRBJ2-1	TGCGCCAGCAGCTTGGAAGCCGCCGGGTTCTACAATGAGCAGTTCTTC	CASSLEAAGFYNEQFF
TRBV7-2	NA	NA	TRBJ1-2	TGTGCCAGCAGTTCCGGGGCTTGGGATGGCTACACCTTC	CASSSGAWDGYTF
TRBV29-1	few	TRBD2	TRBJ2-1	TGCAGCGTTGACCCAGCGGGGGGCTACAATGAGCAGTTCTTC	CSVDPAGGYNEQFF
TRBV7-2	few	NA	TRBJ1-6	TGTGCCAGCAGCTCCCCCGGGACGGTAAATTCACCCCTCCACTTT	CASSSPGTVNSPLHF
TRBV29-1	few	NA	TRBJ2-3	TGCAGCGCCCCCCTCGGGGGAAACACAGATACGCAGTATTTT	CSAPLGGNTDTQYF
TRBV30	NA	NA	TRBJ1-6	TGTGCCTGGAGCGAACAAAGCTCCTATAATTCACCCCTCCACTTT	CAWSEQSSYNSPLHF
TRBV29-1	few	NA	TRBJ2-5	TGCAGCGCTCTCGACAGACAAGAGACCCAGTACTTC	CSALDRQETQYF
TRBV10-3	NA	NA	TRBJ2-7	TGTGCCATCAGCGACATTGGAGTCCGGGCAGAGGGCGAGCAGTACTTC	CAISDIGVRAEGEQYF
TRBV5-1	NA	NA	TRBJ1-2	TGCGCCAGCAGCCGGGACACGAACTATGGCTACACCTTC	CASSRDTNYGYTF
TRBV5-1	once	NA	TRBJ2-3	TGCGCCAGCAGCCCCGATCGGGGCACAGATACGCAGTATTTT	CASSPDRGTDTQYF
TRBV4-2	NA	TRBD1	TRBJ1-6	TGTGCCAGCAGCCCGACAGGGGATAATTCACCCCTCCACTTT	CASSPTGDNSPLHF
TRBV7-7	NA	NA	TRBJ1-4	TGTGCTAGCAGCTTATCACAGGGCGAAAAACTGTTTTTT	CASSLSQGEKLFF
TRBV2	NA	NA	TRBJ1-1	TGTGCCAGCAGGAACGTACTGAACACTGAAGCTTTCTTT	CASRNVLNTEAFF
TRBV29-1	NA	NA	TRBJ2-7	TGCAGCGTTGCAGCGACAGAGTATGCCGAGCAGTACTTC	CSVAATEYAEQYF
TRBV27	few	TRBD1	TRBJ2-1	TGTGCCAGCAGCAGGGGGCTTTACAATGAGCAGTTCTTC	CASSRGLYNEQFF
TRBV29-1	NA	NA	TRBJ1-1	TGCAGCGTGGAAGACCGGATGAACACTGAAGCTTTCTTT	CSVEDRMNTEAFF
TRBV6-5	NA	NA	TRBJ2-5	TGTGCCAGCAGCCAGCGGGTCGGAGGGGCAGAGACCCAGTACTTC	CASSQRVGGAETQYF
TRBV19	NA	NA	TRBJ2-5	TGTGCCAGTAGTATAGCCAGGGATGGAGTCGAGACCCAGTACTTC	CASSIARDGVETQYF
TRBV5-5	few	NA	TRBJ2-1	TGTGCCAGCAACCCAGGGCTAGCGATGCAGTTCTTC	CASNPGLAMQFF
TRBV7-8	NA	NA	TRBJ1-5	TGTGCCAGCAGCTTATTGGGTAGCAATCAGCCCCAGCATTTT	CASSLLGSNQPQHF
TRBV27	NA	NA	TRBJ2-7	TGTGCCAGCAGTTTTTGGCGGGGTGGCTCGTCGGGGGTGCAGTACTTC	CASSFWRGGSSGVQYF
TRBV29-1	few	TRBD1	TRBJ2-4	TGCAGCGTTGAAGTCCCAGGGGGACGAAACATTCAGTACTTC	CSVEVPGGRNIQYF
TRBV29-1	once	NA	TRBJ2-3	TGCAGCGTCAACGGCAGGGCCAGCACAGATACGCAGTATTTT	CSVNGRASTDTQYF
TRBV7-2	once	TRBD1	TRBJ1-2	TGTGCCAGCAGCTTCAGGGGGGATGGGGGGCGCAAGGATGGCTACACCTTC	CASSFRGDGGRKDGYTF
TRBV14	few	TRBD1	TRBJ1-2	TGTGCCAGCAGCCCCCCCCGACAGGGGCACTATGGCTACACCTTC	CASSPPRQGHYGYTF
TRBV29-1	few	NA	TRBJ1-1	TGCAGCGTCTACTACATGGGCAGGGTAGGTGGTGAAGCTTTCTTT	CSVYYMGRVGGEAFF
TRBV25-1	once	NA	TRBJ2-3	TGTGCCAGCAGTGAAGGTCTTCCCCAAGATACGCAGTATTTT	CASSEGLPQDTQYF
TRBV29-1	few	NA	TRBJ2-3	TGCAGCCCCCCCCCGCTCGGCGGAGGCCGACGAGACACAGATACGCAGTATTTT	CSPPPLGGGRRDTDTQYF
TRBV15	NA	TRBD1	TRBJ2-7	TGTGCCACCGGGGGACAGGGCGTAGGTGAGCAGTACTTC	CATGGQGVGEQYF
TRBV15	NA	NA	TRBJ1-4	TGTGCCACCAGCAGAGATTATCCCCGACCCTCGACTAATGAAAAACTGTTTTTT	CATSRDYPRPSTNEKLFF
TRBV7-9	NA	NA	TRBJ1-2	TGTGCCAGCAGCTTAGCTTATTATGGCTACACCTTC	CASSLAYYGYTF
TRBV6-5	NA	TRBD1	TRBJ1-2	TGTGCCAGCAGTTACTCAACAGGGGCCACTAACTATGGCTACACCTTC	CASSYSTGATNYGYTF
TRBV19	NA	NA	TRBJ1-2	TGTGCCAGTAGGCTTCGGGACAACTATGGCTACACCTTC	CASRLRDNYGYTF
TRBV27	NA	NA	TRBJ1-5	TGTGCCAGCAGTTTATCGTTTCCTCAGCCCCAGCATTTT	CASSLSFPQPQHF
TRBV2	NA	NA	TRBJ2-1	TGTGCCAGCAGTCAAGAGGGGTACAATGAGCAGTTCTTC	CASSQEGYNEQFF
TRBV5-6	NA	TRBD1	TRBJ2-7	TGTGCCAGCAGAAGGGACAGCCCCTCCGAGCAGTACTTC	CASRRDSPSEQYF
TRBV30	few	TRBD1	TRBJ1-5	TGTGCCTGGAGTGTAAAGGGGGCGATAGGTCAGCCCCAGCATTTT	CAWSVKGAIGQPQHF
TRBV7-2	few	NA	TRBJ2-7	TGTGCCAGCAGCTTAGTGGCAGGTCAAGCCTACGAGCAGTACTTC	CASSLVAGQAYEQYF
TRBV6-6	NA	NA	TRBJ2-7	TGTGCCAGCACTAGGGGCTACGAGCAGTACTTC	CASTRGYEQYF
TRBV30	NA	TRBD2	TRBJ2-3	TGTGCCTGGAGTAGACTAGCGGGTGTAGATACGCAGTATTTT	CAWSRLAGVDTQYF